The sequence of this TCR beta chain was determined in a study of blood T cell repertoires in COVID-19. Sequenced by immunoSEQ multiplex PCR; TCRdb stores in-frame clones only, minus some. This table has roughly 140,000 clones, 75% to 85% appearing once. The TCR comes from a man in his 60s with active or convalescent COVID-19. Sequences were obtained from peripheral blood.

The CDR3 is CASSPSIGAGANVLTF. The CDR3 nucleotides read TGTGCCAGCAGCCCTAGTATAGGTGCTGGGGCCAACGTCCTGACTTTC. J is TRBJ2-6 and V is TRBV7-3; D gene unclear. V shed 5 bases and J shed 2 bases, with 13 bases lying between them. Looked up from germline, CDR1 is SGHTA and CDR2 is FQGTGA. The length of the CDR3 is 16 residues.